This T cell receptor (beta chain) came from a study of cytomegalovirus exposure and HLA in healthy donors. About this clone: Its antigen is not identified.

Trimming removed 0 bases from V and 5 bases from J; junction bases left unmatched: 15. Germline CDR1 reads SQVTM; CDR2 reads ANQGSEA. The CDR3 has 17 residues. Whole-study findings and limits: At a 0.05 false discovery rate, a later analysis found around 15,000 TCR beta sequences to be associated with HLA alleles. Sequencing depth roughly uniform across donors was assumed in presence/absence analyses. Available immune exposure information was restricted to CMV serostatus only. The CMV antigen specificity of a few CMV-associated chains was confirmed through in vitro analysis.

This PCR relied on a set of 60 Vbeta primers and 13 Jbeta primers. The method was immunoSEQ multiplex PCR; TCRdb's version includes in-frame clones alone and lacks a portion of them. Of roughly 100,000 clones in the sample, over 75% are singletons; the top ten hold 5.8%. The TCR comes from a man aged 55 to 70 in good health and CMV-seropositive. The sequenced material came from PBMCs. The chain couples TRBV29-1 to TRBJ2-5; 7 nucleotides line up with TRBD2. DNA for the CDR3: TGCAGCGTTGAAGACATGGGGAGGGCTAGTGGTGGGGAGACCCAGTACTTC. Its translation is CSVEDMGRASGGETQYF. Full variable domain (rest looked up from reference TRBV29-1 and TRBJ2-5): SAVISQKPSRDICQRGTSLTIQCQVDSQVTMMFWYRQQPGQSLTLIATANQGSEATYESGFVIDKFPISRPNLTFSTLTVSNMSPEDSSIYLCSVEDMGRASGGETQYFGPGTRLLVL.